These 32 T cell receptor beta chains came from one sample sequenced in a study of blood T cell repertoires in COVID-19 (dated by TCRdb to the early 2020s). Library method: the immunoSEQ multiplex PCR assay. TCRdb provides this immuneACCESS table in a form limited to in-frame rearrangements. Some clones are lacking; in checked studies, under half of them reflect an unresolved V gene, and why the rest are absent is not known. Counted in this sample were roughly 200,000 clones; about 87% of them appeared once. The top ten clonotypes cover less than 3% of the sample. Sequences were obtained from peripheral blood. The receptors stem from a man aged 35-49 years with active or convalescent COVID-19.

The V and J genes are TRBV7-2 and TRBJ2-3; TRBD2 agrees at 9 bases. V was pared by 0 bases and J by 3 bases, with 1 base of the junction left unmatched. CDR1 SGHTA and CDR2 FQGNSA come from the germline V gene. This CDR3 region has 15 residues. CDR3 DNA: TGTGCCAGCAGCTTAGCAGGACTAGCGACAGATACGCAGTATTTT. This codes for CASSLAGLATDTQYF.

This chain joins TRBV7-9 and TRBJ1-2; 10 nucleotides align to TRBD1. The CDR3 loop spans 15 amino acids. After removal of 1 base from V and 4 bases from J, the junction contained 3 bases not matched to a gene. Germline V lookup: CDR1 SEHNR, CDR2 FQNEAQ (reference sequence). The CDR3: CASSLGDRGGYGYTF. CDR3 DNA: TGTGCCAGCAGCTTAGGGGACAGGGGCGGCTATGGCTACACCTTC.

The CDR3 spells CASSQDLELLKDGANVLTF. In nucleotides, the CDR3 is TGCGCCAGCAGCCAAGATCTGGAGCTCCTAAAGGATGGGGCCAACGTCCTGACTTTC. This chain joins TRBV4-3 and TRBJ2-6; D is ambiguous. Germline V CDR1 and CDR2: LGHNA, YSLEER. The CDR3 runs to 19 residues. The V gene lost 0 bases and the J gene lost 3 bases, with 18 bases spanning the gap.

The chain recombines TRBV6-1 with TRBJ2-7, with D possibly matching TRBD2 (6 bases). V was pared by 2 bases and J by 7 bases, with 18 bases between. The germline gives CDR1 MNHNS, CDR2 SASEGT. This CDR3 comprises 15 residues. CDR3 sequence: CASSEPSGGRREQYF. In nucleotides, the CDR3 is TGTGCCAGCAGTGAACCCTCCGGGGGAAGGCGAGAGCAGTACTTC.

The chain combines TRBV2 with TRBJ1-2; tentative D call: TRBD1 (5 bases). This CDR3 spans 13 amino acids. Deletions cut 4 bases from V and 0 bases from J, with 6 bases between. Germline values: CDR1 SNHLY, CDR2 FYNNEI. CDR3 in amino acids: CASSGQTNYGYTF. The CDR3 region has the DNA TGTGCCAGCAGTGGACAGACTAACTATGGCTACACCTTC.

The chain is built from TRBV27 and TRBJ1-1; D unresolved. The CDR3 consists of 13 residues. CDR1 is MNHEY and CDR2 is SMNVEV in the germline V gene (reference sequence). V was cut by 2 bases and J by 1 base, with 5 bases left in between. CDR3 region: CASSLRGNTEAFF. CDR3 coding DNA: TGTGCCAGCAGTTTAAGAGGGAACACTGAAGCTTTCTTT.

The CDR3 nucleotides read TGCAGTGCTAGCCCGAGGGCTGAAGCTTTCTTT. Protein sequence: CSASPRAEAFF. This rearrangement joins TRBV20-1 to TRBJ1-1; unclear D gene. V gave up 3 bases and J gave up 6 bases, with 8 bases separating them. The CDR3 contains 11 residues. The germline CDR1 and CDR2 sequences are DFQATT and SNEGSKA (reference sequence).

The chain couples TRBV15 to TRBJ1-3; maybe TRBD1 (5 bases). CDR3 length: 14 amino acids. Trimming removed 5 bases from V and 2 bases from J, with 10 bases in between. CDR1 and CDR2 from the germline V gene are LNHNV and YYDKDF (reference sequence). CDR3 in amino acids: CATSPRVAGNTIYF. In DNA form, the CDR3 reads TGTGCCACCAGCCCCAGGGTTGCTGGAAACACCATATATTTT.

The V call is TRBV27, the J call TRBJ2-3, with TRBD2 matching 10 bases. Germline V gives CDR1 MNHEY, CDR2 SMNVEV (reference sequence). The CDR3 has 15 residues. The junction had 6 bases not matched to a gene; V was cut back by 6 bases and J by 3 bases. The CDR3 here is CASRLSGGATDTQYF. In DNA form, the CDR3 reads TGTGCCAGCAGACTAAGCGGGGGGGCTACAGATACGCAGTATTTT.

The chain employs TRBV10-3 and TRBJ1-2, with 7 bases aligning to TRBD1. This CDR3 has 12 residues. V lost 6 bases and J lost 7; bases outside the gene matches: 5. CDR1 and CDR2 (germline): ENHRY, SYGVKD. The CDR3 here is CAIRPTGAGYTF. The CDR3 coding sequence is TGTGCCATCAGACCCACAGGGGCTGGCTACACCTTC.

CDR3 sequence reads: CASSLFSRGATDTQYF. DNA of the CDR3: TGTGCCAGCAGTTTATTCAGCCGGGGGGCTACAGATACGCAGTATTTT. This sequence joins TRBV27 and TRBJ2-3; the D gene is possibly TRBD2 (7 bases). Looked up from germline, CDR1 is MNHEY and CDR2 is SMNVEV (reference sequence). Trimming stripped 1 base from V and 3 bases from J, with 14 bases between. The CDR3 sequence is 16 residues long.

The CDR3, as DNA: TGTGCCAGCAGACTTCTACTCCTGACTGAAGCTTTCTTT. This translates into CASRLLLLTEAFF. The rearrangement links TRBV7-2 to TRBJ1-1; D not certain. The V end lost 6 bases, the J end lost 5 bases, and 13 bases lay between the germline ends. CDR1 is SGHTA, CDR2 FQGNSA, per germline. The CDR3 has 13 residues. Combining the CDR3 with reference TRBV7-2 and TRBJ1-1 gives the whole variable domain GAGVSQSPSNKVTEKGKDVELRCDPISGHTALYWYRQSLGQGLEFLIYFQGNSAPDKSGLPSDRFSAERTGGSVSTLTIQRTQQEDSAVYLCASRLLLLTEAFFGQGTRLTVV.

The V call is TRBV24-1, the J call TRBJ2-7, with 13 bases identical to TRBD2. This CDR3 is 15 amino acids long. The germline V gene encodes CDR1 KGHDR and CDR2 SFDVKD. J was trimmed by 4 bases and V by 2 bases; bases with no gene match: 1. The chain's CDR3 is CATSDSTSGRYEQYF. The CDR3 coding sequence is TGTGCCACCAGTGATTCGACTAGCGGGAGGTACGAGCAGTACTTC.

The rearrangement uses TRBV5-4 and TRBJ2-3; 9 bases are shared with TRBD2. Germline CDR1 SGHNT, CDR2 YYREEE (reference sequence). The V and J ends lost 1 base and 3 bases, in that order; junction bases with no gene match: 6. The CDR3 has 16 amino acids. CDR3 bases: TGTGCCAGCAGCTTGAGGGCTAGCGGGGTTACAGATACGCAGTATTTT. Protein sequence: CASSLRASGVTDTQYF.

The chain has TRBV5-6 and TRBJ2-1, with TRBD1 matching 8 bases. After removal of 4 bases from V and 1 base from J, the junction contained 10 bases not matched to a gene. Germline-derived CDR1 and CDR2 are SGHDT and YYEEEE. The CDR3 spans 17 residues. This CDR3 reads CASSLRTGLTSYNEQFF. CDR3 nucleotides: TGTGCCAGCAGCCTGAGGACAGGGTTAACGTCCTACAATGAGCAGTTCTTC.

The gene calls are TRBV28 and TRBJ2-3; D is perhaps TRBD2 (6 bases). The germline CDR1 and CDR2 sequences are MDHEN and SYDVKM. The CDR3 has 15 amino acids. Deletions cut 2 bases from V and 0 bases from J, with 9 bases between. The CDR3 region is CASSLGTSSTDTQYF. In DNA form, the CDR3 reads TGTGCCAGCAGTTTAGGGACTTCTAGCACAGATACGCAGTATTTT.

The gene calls are TRBV6-4 and TRBJ2-3; the match to TRBD2 covers 8 bases. This CDR3 has 15 amino acids. The germline V gene has CDR1 MRHNA and CDR2 SNTAGT. V lost 4 bases and J lost 5; bases outside the gene matches: 8. CDR3 protein: CASSASRGGQDTQYF. Written as DNA, the CDR3 is TGTGCCAGCAGTGCCTCCCGGGGGGGGCAAGATACGCAGTATTTT.

The chain links TRBV3-1 (or the pseudogene TRBV3-2) to TRBJ2-7; the match to TRBD2 covers 8 bases. This CDR3 is 17 amino acids long. The germline gives CDR1 LGHDT, CDR2 YNNKEL (reference sequence). V trimming: 5 bases; J trimming: 1 base; junction bases outside the gene matches: 13. CDR3 nucleotide sequence: TGTGCCAGCAGCTCTCGAGGGGCGGGGGGTAGGTCCTACGAGCAGTACTTC. Encoded protein: CASSSRGAGGRSYEQYF.

The rearrangement links TRBV10-1 to TRBJ2-3; D is unclear. CDR3 size: 13 residues. V was trimmed by 3 bases and J by 0 bases, leaving 4 bases between them. Germline V gene data show CDR1 as WNHNN and CDR2 as SYGVQD (reference sequence). CDR3: CASSDPSTDTQYF. The DNA for the CDR3 is TGCGCCAGCAGTGACCCGAGCACAGATACGCAGTATTTT.

The chain has TRBV18 and TRBJ2-1, with 9 bases aligning to TRBD2. J gave up 4 bases and V 2 bases, and 15 bases lay outside the gene matches. The length of the CDR3 is 19 residues. Germline CDR1 reads KGHSH; CDR2 reads LQKENI. The chain's CDR3 is CASSPTRGVSGGSYNEQFF. In nucleotides, the CDR3 is TGTGCCAGCTCACCAACAAGAGGCGTTAGCGGGGGATCTTACAATGAGCAGTTCTTC.

The rearrangement links TRBV11-2 to TRBJ2-1; the match to TRBD1 covers 8 bases. The germline gives CDR1 SGHAT, CDR2 FQNNGV. V trimming: 10 bases; J trimming: 4 bases; junction bases outside the gene matches: 9. This CDR3 has 14 amino acids. The CDR3, as DNA: TGTGCCACGCGAGGACAGGGAAAATACAATGAGCAGTTCTTC. This sequence encodes CATRGQGKYNEQFF.

The CDR3 DNA is TGTGCCAGCAGTTCCCCTCCTTCCAACACAGGGTTTAGCAATCAGCCCCAGCATTTT. Encoded protein: CASSSPPSNTGFSNQPQHF. This chain uses TRBV28 with TRBJ1-5, with D possibly being TRBD1 (6 bases). Trimming cost V 4 bases and J 0 bases, with 22 bases left between them. This CDR3 contains 19 residues. The germline V gene has CDR1 MDHEN and CDR2 SYDVKM.

The J gene is TRBJ2-1, the V gene TRBV29-1; 13 positions match TRBD2. This CDR3 has 13 amino acids. The V and J ends lost 5 bases and 15 bases, in that order; junction bases with no gene match: 10. Per the germline V gene, CDR1 is SQVTM and CDR2 is ANQGSEA. The CDR3, as DNA: TGCAGCGTTTACACTAGCGGGGGGGCCTCAGGGTTCTTC. This gives the protein CSVYTSGGASGFF.

V usage is TRBV11-3 and J usage is TRBJ1-1; D possibly corresponds to TRBD1 (6 bases). The germline V gene has CDR1 SGHNT and CDR2 YENEEA. The V end lost 5 bases, the J end lost 10 bases, and 17 bases lay between the germline ends. The CDR3 loop spans 13 amino acids. CDR3 residues: CASSGTMKERAFF. CDR3 in DNA: TGTGCCAGCAGCGGGACAATGAAGGAGCGAGCTTTCTTT.

A single count supports this clone. The chain is built from TRBV28 and TRBJ1-6; the D gene is possibly TRBD1 (6 bases). V was trimmed by 5 bases and J by 3 bases, leaving 14 bases between them. This CDR3 region has 16 residues. CDR1 and CDR2 (germline): MDHEN, SYDVKM. CDR3: CASSHPDRHYNSPLHF. The CDR3 DNA sequence: TGTGCCAGCAGTCACCCGGACAGACACTATAATTCACCCCTCCACTTT.

The chain couples TRBV30 to TRBJ2-2; 13 positions match TRBD2. The CDR3 sequence is 16 residues long. Germline CDR1 GTSNPN, CDR2 SVGIG (reference sequence). V lost 5 bases to trimming and J lost 4 bases; unmatched junction nucleotides: 7. The CDR3 nucleotides read TGTGCCTGGGGGGGACTAGCGGGACAGGGCACCGGGGAGCTGTTTTTT. Amino acid sequence: CAWGGLAGQGTGELFF.

This chain joins TRBV15 and TRBJ1-1, with 9 nucleotides matching TRBD1. In germline, CDR1 is LNHNV, CDR2 YYDKDF (reference sequence). This CDR3 has 14 residues. The V and J ends lost 4 bases and 3 bases, in that order; junction bases with no gene match: 3. The CDR3 is CATSKRQGDTEAFF. CDR3 nucleotides: TGTGCCACCAGCAAGCGACAGGGGGACACTGAAGCTTTCTTT.

The chain couples TRBV19 to TRBJ1-5; tentatively, D is TRBD1 (5 bases). The CDR3 has 14 amino acids. Germline V lookup: CDR1 LNHDA, CDR2 SQIVND (reference sequence). Trimming took off 5 bases at V and 3 bases at J, with 11 bases between the two ends. CDR3 loop: CASSFGGYNQPQHF. Here the CDR3 DNA reads TGTGCCAGTAGTTTCGGGGGGTACAATCAGCCCCAGCATTTT.

V gene TRBV4-3 combines with J gene TRBJ2-3; 7 bases align to TRBD2. The CDR3 has 18 residues. The J segment lost 2 bases and the V segment lost 0 bases, leaving 11 bases of the junction unmatched. The V gene's germline CDR1 is LGHNA and CDR2 YSLEER. The CDR3 bases are TGCGCCAGCAGCCAAGATCTGTCTAGCGGAAGTGTCACAGATACGCAGTATTTT. Amino acid sequence: CASSQDLSSGSVTDTQYF.

The chain links TRBV6-2 or TRBV6-3 to TRBJ2-7; D is undetermined. In germline, CDR1 is MNHEY, CDR2 SVGEGT. Trimming took off 2 bases at V and 2 bases at J, with 16 bases between the two ends. This CDR3 spans 16 amino acids. The CDR3 spells CASSYLQSMGPYEQYF. CDR3 nucleotides: TGTGCCAGCAGTTACCTCCAGTCTATGGGCCCCTACGAGCAGTACTTC.

V gene TRBV12-3 or TRBV12-4 combines with J gene TRBJ1-2; 10 bases fit TRBD1. The CDR3 covers 13 residues. Germline trimming cut 7 bases from V and 8 bases from J; bases unmatched to any gene: 7. As DNA, the CDR3 is TGTGCCAGCACCCGGGACAGGGGAGGCGGCTACACCTTC. It yields the protein CASTRDRGGGYTF.

Points on this clone: This sample also contains other DNA sequences that code for the same CDR3. The V call is TRBV28, the J call TRBJ2-6; D is perhaps TRBD1 (5 bases). There are 15 residues in the CDR3. V was cut by 2 bases and J by 1 base, with 6 bases left in between. The germline gives CDR1 MDHEN, CDR2 SYDVKM. The CDR3 DNA reads TGTGCCAGCAGTTTAGCAGGGTCTGGGGCCAACGTCCTGACTTTC. This codes for CASSLAGSGANVLTF.